The sequence of this TCR beta chain was determined in a study of blood T cell repertoires in COVID-19. Clones were sequenced by immunoSEQ multiplex PCR, and TCRdb holds only the in-frame ones, with some missing. Counted here are 110,000 to 150,000 clones, 78% occurring once; the ten biggest clones make up 6%. Trimming removed 8 bases from V and 4 bases from J, with 14 bases in between. This CDR3 contains 13 residues. Recovered status in Cohort 3 required two negative PCRs, clearance, or symptom resolution. This chain links TRBV12-3 or TRBV12-4 with TRBJ1-1; D uncertain. This TCR was sampled from a woman aged 50 to 65 who had recovered from COVID-19. The specimen was PBMCs or T cells enriched from blood (not recorded which). CDR3 sequence: CASDRRRGTEAFF. The DNA of the CDR3 is TGTGCCAGCGACCGACGTCGGGGCACTGAAGCTTTCTTT.